This is a list of T cell receptor beta chains from one sample in a study of cytomegalovirus exposure and HLA in healthy donors. Here immunoSEQ multiplex PCR was the method, and the copy in TCRdb shows in-frame clones only, minus some. The data hold roughly 89,000 clones, with under 80% observed a single time. The specimen was PBMCs. Every receptor here comes from a man between 25 and 39 years old in good health and CMV-seropositive. Each CDR3 is given with its conserved first and last residue. Each record gives: clone size, J gene, D gene, V gene, CDR3 DNA, CDR3 protein. The D gene is left open where the match is weak. Size is omitted from some rows. Given values are once, few, many or a class for expanded clones.

-	TRBJ1-1	TRBD1	TRBV14	TGTGCCAGCAGCCCTAACCTCGGGACAGGGGGAATGAGGGCTTTCTTT	CASSPNLGTGGMRAFF
-	TRBJ2-1	TRBD2	TRBV29-1	TGCAGCGGCGGGACCTCCGCGGGGGATGAGCAGTTCTTC	CSGGTSAGDEQFF
-	TRBJ2-7	-	TRBV11-2	TGTGCCAGCAGCTTACCCTCGACGATAAGAGGGTCCGAGCAGTACTTC	CASSLPSTIRGSEQYF
-	TRBJ2-2	-	TRBV6-5	TGTGCCAGCAGTTTCGGACAGAGCACCGGGGAGCTGTTTTTT	CASSFGQSTGELFF
-	TRBJ1-2	-	TRBV30	TGTGCCTGGATAGGGGGGGGCGGTGGCTACACCTTC	CAWIGGGGGYTF
-	TRBJ2-7	TRBD1	TRBV5-4	TGTGCCACCGGGACAGGGGCCGAGCAGTACTTC	CATGTGAEQYF
-	TRBJ2-3	TRBD2	TRBV28	TGTGCCGTCGCGGGGGGCACAGATACGCAGTATTTT	CAVAGGTDTQYF
-	TRBJ2-7	TRBD2	TRBV5-1	TGCGCCAGCAGCTTGGTGGCTAGCGGGAGCACCTCCTACGAGCAGTACTTC	CASSLVASGSTSYEQYF
few	TRBJ1-1	-	TRBV4-3	TGCGCCAGCAGCCAAGATCAAGTCGGAGGGAACACTGAAGCTTTCTTT	CASSQDQVGGNTEAFF
few	TRBJ1-1	-	TRBV2	TGTGCCAGCAGCGGGCGGGTCATGAACACTGAAGCTTTCTTT	CASSGRVMNTEAFF
-	TRBJ1-1	TRBD1	TRBV5-1	TGCGCCAGCAGCTTGGGCTCAGGGGGCAGATCCTACACTGAAGCTTTCTTT	CASSLGSGGRSYTEAFF
-	TRBJ1-2	TRBD1	TRBV6-6	TGTGCCAGCACTCCGACAGGGGACTATGGCTACACCTTC	CASTPTGDYGYTF
-	TRBJ2-3	TRBD2	TRBV28	TGTGCCAGCAGTCCCGGGACTAGCGGGGGGTCAGATACGCAGTATTTT	CASSPGTSGGSDTQYF
once	TRBJ2-3	TRBD1	TRBV4-1	TGCGCCAGCAGCCAAATAGGGGGCGGCACAGATACGCAGTATTTT	CASSQIGGGTDTQYF
-	TRBJ1-2	-	TRBV7-3	TGTGCCAGCAGCTTAGAGGGCTATGGCTACACCTTC	CASSLEGYGYTF
-	TRBJ1-5	-	TRBV30	TGTGCCTGGAGTGTACAGAGGGATCAGCCCCAGCATTTT	CAWSVQRDQPQHF
-	TRBJ2-5	-	TRBV6-5	TGTGCCAGCAGGCCGGACTCTCAAGAGACCCAGTACTTC	CASRPDSQETQYF
-	TRBJ2-7	TRBD2	TRBV27	TGTGCCAGCAGTCTGGACGTTCCGGGACTAGCGGGGGGCCGCGGAAAGGGAGAGCAGTACTTC	CASSLDVPGLAGGRGKGEQYF
-	TRBJ1-3	-	TRBV4-2	TGTGCCAGCAGCCAAGATGAGGCAAGAGCAAGCGGAAACACCATATATTTT	CASSQDEARASGNTIYF
few	TRBJ2-7	TRBD2	TRBV30	TGTGCCTGGAGTGAGGGTAGCGGGGGTCCCTACGAGCAGTACTTC	CAWSEGSGGPYEQYF
-	TRBJ2-1	-	TRBV30	TGTGCCTGGAGTGGGGACATGCTGGGAGATAATGAGCAGTTCTTC	CAWSGDMLGDNEQFF
-	TRBJ2-7	-	TRBV7-9	TGTTCCAGCAGCTACGACCGGGGTTGGCTGTACTTC	CSSSYDRGWLYF
-	TRBJ1-1	-	TRBV29-1	TGCAGCGTTGTCTTTGGAGGGATGAACACTGAAGCTTTCTTT	CSVVFGGMNTEAFF
-	TRBJ2-7	-	TRBV5-4	TGTGCCAGCAGCTTGGCAGGGGCAGGGAGGGACTACGAGCAGTACTTC	CASSLAGAGRDYEQYF
-	TRBJ2-5	-	TRBV5-1	TGCGCCAGCAGCTTGGCCGTAGGGGCGGGGGAGACCCAGTACTTC	CASSLAVGAGETQYF
few	TRBJ1-2	-	TRBV7-9	TGTGCCAGCAGCTTAACAGACTATGGCTACACCTTC	CASSLTDYGYTF
-	TRBJ1-2	TRBD1	TRBV6-5	TGTGCCAGCAGTTACTCGAACAGGGGTCGTCGGGGCTACACCTTC	CASSYSNRGRRGYTF
-	TRBJ2-6	-	TRBV15	TGTGCCACCAGCAGAGAAGCGGGACATACTCGCTCTGGGGCCAACGTCCTGACTTTC	CATSREAGHTRSGANVLTF
-	TRBJ1-1	-	TRBV4-1	TGCGCCAGCAGCCAAGATTGGGGCAGGGGTACTGAAGCTTTCTTT	CASSQDWGRGTEAFF
-	TRBJ2-5	-	TRBV9	TGTGCCAGCACCGAGCAGGGCGCCAGACAAGAGACCCAGTACTTC	CASTEQGARQETQYF